These 5 T cell receptor beta chains were all obtained from the same sample, sequenced in a study of cytomegalovirus exposure and HLA in healthy donors (TCRdb year 2017). Library prep was done by the immunoSEQ multiplex PCR assay. For the multiplex PCR, a mixture combining 60 forward primers for TCR Vbeta segments and 13 reverse primers for TCR Jbeta segments was used. TCRdb stores this immuneACCESS table with in-frame sequences only. Part of the clones is absent; in the studies checked, under half of the shortfall reflects unresolved V genes, and no reason is known for the rest. The sample records under 200,000 clones, approximately 80% of which are singletons. Of the sample, 6.3% falls within the top ten clones. Source material: PBMCs. The receptors were gathered from a male donor in good health and CMV-seropositive.

The V gene is TRBV7-2, the J gene TRBJ2-2; 9 bases fit TRBD2. With 8 bases clipped from V and 7 bases from J, the junction kept 8 bases outside the gene matches. Germline lookup yields CDR1 SGHTA and CDR2 FQGNSA. This CDR3 region has 14 residues. The CDR3 nucleotides are TGTGCCAGCCGAGGAGCGGGAGGTAGCGGGGAGCTGTTTTTT. This translates into CASRGAGGSGELFF.

CDR3 nucleotides: TGCGCCAGCAGCTTTGGCGAGCGGGCGTTCAACAATGAGCAGTTCTTC. Residues: CASSFGERAFNNEQFF. The chain couples TRBV5-1 to TRBJ2-1; D is perhaps TRBD2 (6 bases). Germline CDR1 is SGHRS and CDR2 is YFSETQ. This CDR3 is built from 16 residues. Trimming removed 2 bases from V and 5 bases from J, with 17 bases in between.

This clone has a handful of counts. The chain couples TRBV5-1 to TRBJ2-6; D is possibly TRBD1 (5 bases). V gave up 1 base and J gave up 2 bases, with 10 bases separating them. The CDR3 consists of 16 residues. Per germline, CDR1 SGHRS and CDR2 YFSETQ. CDR3 nucleotides: TGCGCCAGCAGCTTGACAGGTTCTCCTGGGGCCAACGTCCTGACTTTC. Translated, it gives CASSLTGSPGANVLTF.

The V call is TRBV10-3, the J call TRBJ1-1, with D tentatively TRBD1 (5 bases). Per germline, CDR1 ENHRY and CDR2 SYGVKD. The CDR3 consists of 12 residues. Between the trimmed V and J ends, which lost 6 bases and 3 bases, there was a span of 8 bases. As DNA, the CDR3 is TGTGCCATCAGGGGGGGAGACACTGAAGCTTTCTTT. Its protein is CAIRGGDTEAFF.

The chain uses TRBV4-3 and TRBJ2-7; possibly TRBD2 for D (6 bases). The CDR3 has 15 residues. Trimming stripped 0 bases from V and 2 bases from J, with 11 bases between. Per the germline V gene, CDR1 is LGHNA and CDR2 is YSLEER. CDR3 coding DNA: TGCGCCAGCAGCCAAGATCGCGGGACCACCTACGAGCAGTACTTC. It specifies CASSQDRGTTYEQYF.